The entry below gives a single T cell receptor (beta chain) sequence along with its context. Its antigen is unidentified. These data come from a study of blood T cells in healthy people across ages. Study at large: Per two T cells, template switching captured roughly one barcoded beta molecule. Study outcomes and limitations: Per million T cells, the diversity of TCR beta decreased roughly linearly as age advanced.

The germline V gene encodes CDR1 SGHNT and CDR2 YYREEE (reference sequence). J was trimmed by 6 bases and V by 2 bases; bases with no gene match: 2. This CDR3 region has 13 residues. Sample-barcoded 5' priming and a J-beta primer mix drove a second PCR of 7 to 11 cycles. MiXCR, applied by TCRdb to the 5' RACE reads, yields one record per CDR3 protein. The data contain fewer than 800,000 distinct CDR3 sequences, approximately 25% of them seen just once; the ten biggest clones take up 9.4%. These data were also filed under a second study, of T cells of mothers and their children. Turning to that study: The authors used all extracted RNA for cDNA synthesis, at about 1.5 ug per 15 ul.

V and J are TRBV5-4 and TRBJ2-4, with TRBD2 identical over 7 bases. Sequencing used blood. This sequence was found in a boy younger than 18 in good health. CDR3 nucleotide sequence: TGTGCCAGCAGCTTAGCGGGAAGAAACATTCAGTACTTC. It encodes CASSLAGRNIQYF. Supplemented by reference TRBV5-4 and TRBJ2-4, the full variable domain reads ETGVTQSPTHLIKTRGQQVTLRCSSQSGHNTVSWYQQALGQGPQFIFQYYREEENGRGNFPPRFSGLQFPNYSSELNVNALELDDSALYLCASSLAGRNIQYFGAGTRLSVL.